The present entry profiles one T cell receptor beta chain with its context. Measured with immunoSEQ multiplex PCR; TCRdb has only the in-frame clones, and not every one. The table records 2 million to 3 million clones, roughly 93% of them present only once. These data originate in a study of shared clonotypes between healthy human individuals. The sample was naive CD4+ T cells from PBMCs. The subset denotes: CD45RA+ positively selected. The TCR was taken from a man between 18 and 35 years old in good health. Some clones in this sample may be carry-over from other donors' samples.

CDR3 loop: CASRASGRYEQYF. For the CDR3, the DNA is TGTGCCAGCAGGGCTAGTGGGAGGTACGAGCAGTACTTC. V and J are TRBV28 and TRBJ2-7; a weak D match, TRBD2 (6 bases). V was trimmed by 6 bases and J by 4 bases, leaving 13 bases between them. CDR3 length: 13 residues. Germline V gene sequence: CDR1 MDHEN, CDR2 SYDVKM.